The TCR beta chain described here comes from a study of beta chain features in type 1 diabetes. The investigators reverse transcribed all of the isolated RNA, so they sequenced expressed TCRB transcripts. TCRdb's table, derived via immunoSEQ multiplex PCR, lists solely in-frame clones and lacks some. The repertoire consists of tens of thousands of clones, with around three fifths occurring once and the leading ten covering over 2%. This TCR was recovered from a woman under 30 in good health. The sequenced material came from Tregs from blood.

In nucleotides, the CDR3 is TGTGCCAGCAGCGGGACTAGCGGGAGCACAGATACGCAGTATTTT. Its translation: CASSGTSGSTDTQYF. The V call is TRBV2, the J call TRBJ2-3, with 12 positions matching TRBD2. Germline CDR1 reads SNHLY; CDR2 reads FYNNEI. The CDR3 sequence is 15 residues long. V dropped 6 bases and J dropped 0; count of bases not matched to a gene: 1.